The 22 T cell receptor beta chains listed next were all sequenced from one sample in a study of T-cell reconstitution after alpha-beta-depleted transplantation in children. TCRbeta library preparation incorporated unique molecular identifiers. TCRdb reanalysed the PCR reads using MiXCR and keeps one entry per CDR3 protein. Of 780,000 or so distinct CDR3 sequences listed, around 17% are singletons. Material: PBMCs, mostly from graft donor cells, obtained 360 days after TCRalphabeta/CD19-depleted stem cell transplant. The receptor set was obtained from a male patient younger than 18 who had a stem cell transplant for acute lymphoblastic leukemia, so the T cells may come from the graft donor.

This clonotype showed up just a few times. The chain carries TRBV9 and TRBJ2-7; D is unresolved. The V end lost 2 bases, the J end lost 2 bases, and 11 bases lay between the germline ends. The CDR3 loop spans 14 amino acids. The germline CDR1 and CDR2 sequences are SGDLS and YYNGEE. The DNA of the CDR3 is TGTGCCAGCAGCGTCTCGGCGGCCCCCTACGAGCAGTACTTC. Translating gives CASSVSAAPYEQYF.

This clonotype turned up a few times. In nucleotides, the CDR3 is TGTGCCAGCTCACCAGGGGACAGGGGTGCTGGCTACACCTTC. Translating it yields CASSPGDRGAGYTF. The rearrangement uses TRBV18 and TRBJ1-2; 10 bases are a match to TRBD1. This CDR3 has 14 residues. V shed 2 bases, J shed 7 bases, and the junction held 4 bases outside the gene matches. Germline-derived CDR1 and CDR2 are KGHSH and LQKENI.

J is TRBJ1-1 and V is TRBV19, with D perhaps matching TRBD1 (5 bases). Trimming took 0 bases from V and 1 from J, leaving 12 bases between them. The length of the CDR3 is 16 residues. Germline CDR1 is LNHDA and CDR2 is SQIVND (reference sequence). CDR3 amino acids: CASSIEITGRNTEAFF. CDR3 DNA sequence: TGTGCCAGTAGTATAGAGATTACAGGTCGGAACACTGAAGCTTTCTTT.

This clonotype was seen a few times. V is TRBV20-1 and J is TRBJ2-1, with TRBD2 matching over 9 bases. Germline CDR1 is DFQATT and CDR2 is SNEGSKA (reference sequence). V trimming: 1 base; J trimming: 0 bases; junction bases outside the gene matches: 7. The CDR3 contains 17 residues. CDR3 region: CSARGASSGSSYNEQFF. CDR3 DNA sequence: TGCAGTGCTAGAGGGGCTAGTAGCGGGAGCTCCTACAATGAGCAGTTCTTC.

This clonotype was seen a handful of times. This chain links TRBV3-1 with TRBJ2-2, with a weak D call TRBD2 (6 bases). CDR3 length: 16 amino acids. Deletions cut 5 bases from V and 5 bases from J, with 18 bases between. Germline-derived CDR1 and CDR2 are LGHDT and YNNKEL (reference sequence). CDR3 bases: TGTGCCAGCAGCTTCGGGAGTCCCAGAACGACCGGGGAGCTGTTTTTT. This gives the protein CASSFGSPRTTGELFF.

This clonotype was seen only a few times. V and J are TRBV7-9 and TRBJ2-5; 9 bases are shared with TRBD2. V was pared by 3 bases and J by 1 base, with 9 bases of the junction left unmatched. This CDR3 has 17 amino acids. Germline V gives CDR1 SEHNR, CDR2 FQNEAQ (reference sequence). CDR3 sequence (DNA): TGTGCCAGCAGCTTGGGGCTAGCGGGAAGTATCCAAGAGACCCAGTACTTC. Translated, it gives CASSLGLAGSIQETQYF.

This clonotype was observed a few times. The chain carries TRBV2 and TRBJ2-1, with D possibly matching TRBD2 (6 bases). Germline-derived CDR1 and CDR2 are SNHLY and FYNNEI. Trimming removed 11 bases from V and 7 bases from J, with 15 bases in between. The CDR3 has 12 residues. This CDR3 reads CASDYLGNEQFF. Here the CDR3 DNA reads TGTGCCTCGGACTACCTAGGAAATGAGCAGTTCTTC.

This clonotype was observed a few times. The rearrangement joins TRBV10-3 to TRBJ2-1; 8 positions match TRBD2. This CDR3 has 13 residues. Germline V gene sequence: CDR1 ENHRY, CDR2 SYGVKD. Trimming at V came to 8 bases and at J to 4 bases, leaving 4 bases not matched to a gene. This chain's CDR3 is CAISGGEYNEQFF. In DNA, the CDR3 is TGTGCCATCTCGGGGGGGGAATACAATGAGCAGTTCTTC.

The J gene is TRBJ2-3, the V gene TRBV12-2. TRBV12-2 is shown as a pseudogene. CDR3 length: 14 residues. This CDR3 is CASRSSNRPDTQYF. As DNA, the CDR3 is TGTGCAAGTCGCTCCTCGAACCGGCCAGATACGCAGTATTTT.

The rearrangement uses TRBV25-1 and TRBJ2-5; no definite D call. Germline V gene lookup returns CDR1 MGHDK and CDR2 SYGVNS. V was cut by 2 bases and J by 2 bases, with 15 bases left in between. The CDR3 covers 16 residues. As DNA, the CDR3 is TGTGCCAGCAGTGAAACGGGTGGGCCTGGTCAAGAGACCCAGTACTTC. Its protein product is CASSETGGPGQETQYF.

Only a few counts were recorded for this clonotype. This chain connects TRBV29-1 to TRBJ2-2, with D unresolved. Trimming stripped 2 bases from V and 7 bases from J, with 8 bases between. The germline V gene encodes CDR1 SQVTM and CDR2 ANQGSEA. The CDR3 is made up of 12 amino acids. The CDR3 DNA follows: TGCAGCGTTGAAACTGGGATCGGGGAGCTGTTTTTT. It specifies CSVETGIGELFF.

A few counts support this clonotype. The CDR3 loop reads CASCTSAGSYEQYF. The DNA of the CDR3 is TGTGCCAGCTGTACGTCGGCGGGATCCTACGAGCAGTACTTC. The chain joins TRBV3-1 to TRBJ2-7, with a weak D call TRBD2 (6 bases). Germline V lookup: CDR1 LGHDT, CDR2 YNNKEL (reference sequence). CDR3 length equals 14 residues. Trimming left V 8 bases short and J 1 base short, with 15 bases between.

This clonotype showed up many times. This chain uses TRBV12-3 or TRBV12-4 with TRBJ2-7, with D tentatively TRBD1 (6 bases). Trimming cost V 3 bases and J 9 bases, with 15 bases left between them. This CDR3 contains 13 residues. CDR3 residues: CASSFVGQGGQYF. The DNA for the CDR3 is TGTGCCAGCAGTTTTGTGGGTCAAGGGGGGCAGTACTTC.

The V call is TRBV7-9, the J call TRBJ2-1; TRBD2 matches at 12 bases. Trimming took 5 bases from V and 9 from J; bases not matched to a gene: 5. The CDR3 consists of 14 residues. The germline V gene encodes CDR1 SEHNR and CDR2 FQNEAQ (reference sequence). The CDR3, as DNA: TGTGCCAGCAGCCCCGTGACTAGCGGGAGTGAGCAGTTCTTC. This sequence encodes CASSPVTSGSEQFF.

This clonotype was counted ten times or more. This chain joins TRBV10-3 and TRBJ2-1, with D perhaps being TRBD1 or TRBD2 (6 bases each). V lost 2 bases and J lost 8, with 7 bases in between. Germline lookup yields CDR1 ENHRY and CDR2 SYGVKD. The CDR3 sequence is 12 residues long. The CDR3 coding sequence is TGTGCCATCAGTGAGAGGGGGGATGAGCAGTTCTTC. Protein sequence: CAISERGDEQFF.

The chain couples TRBV12-3 or TRBV12-4 to TRBJ2-2; D possibly matches TRBD1 or TRBD2 (7 bases each). This CDR3 has 16 residues. Trimming left V 6 bases short and J 0 bases short, with 14 bases between. In nucleotides, the CDR3 is TGTGCCAGCAGCCCAGGGGGGGGTTCGAACACCGGGGAGCTGTTTTTT. It specifies CASSPGGGSNTGELFF.

V usage is TRBV5-6 and J usage is TRBJ2-7; tentative D call: TRBD1 (6 bases). The germline V gene has CDR1 SGHDT and CDR2 YYEEEE. The CDR3 is 14 residues long. The ends were cut back, 2 bases at V and 4 bases at J, with 13 bases in the middle. The CDR3 nucleotides read TGTGCCAGCAGCTTCCTACAGGGCCCATACGAGCAGTACTTC. This translates into CASSFLQGPYEQYF.

In this sample, this clonotype turned up a few times. The rearrangement uses TRBV7-2 and TRBJ1-1; weak D call: TRBD1 (5 bases). The germline gives CDR1 SGHTA, CDR2 FQGNSA. V lost 4 bases and J lost 1, with 7 bases in between. This CDR3 has 13 amino acids. This CDR3 is CASSSGQNTEAFF. The DNA for the CDR3 is TGTGCCAGCAGCTCCGGACAGAACACTGAAGCTTTCTTT.

The table lists this clonotype with many counts. The J gene is TRBJ2-7, the V gene TRBV4-2; 8 nucleotides line up with TRBD2. CDR1 is LGHNA and CDR2 is YNFKEQ in the germline V gene. The CDR3 loop spans 17 amino acids. V lost 0 bases and J lost 4; bases outside the gene matches: 11. The CDR3 nucleotides are TGTGCCAGCAGCCAAGATCTGGGAGCGGGAGCGGAGTACGAGCAGTACTTC. Its translation is CASSQDLGAGAEYEQYF.

This clonotype was observed at least ten times. V is TRBV13 and J is TRBJ2-2; no clear D gene. V was shortened by 4 bases and J by 4 bases, with 16 bases between the two germline ends. Per germline, CDR1 PRHDT and CDR2 FYEKMQ (reference sequence). The CDR3 is 16 amino acids. Here the CDR3 reads CASSSSTRTRTGELFF. DNA for the CDR3: TGTGCCAGCAGCTCCTCTACCCGCACGCGCACCGGGGAGCTGTTTTTT.

This clonotype was picked up a small number of times. The chain joins TRBV4-2 to TRBJ2-7; D is unresolved. CDR1 is LGHNA and CDR2 is YNFKEQ in the germline V gene. Deletions cut 0 bases from V and 2 bases from J, with 11 bases between. CDR3 size: 15 residues. The CDR3 protein is CASSQDAGPAYEQYF. The CDR3 DNA follows: TGTGCCAGCAGCCAAGATGCAGGCCCCGCCTACGAGCAGTACTTC.

This clonotype was detected a few times. The chain links TRBV5-1 to TRBJ2-3, with 11 positions matching TRBD2. Trimming cost V 5 bases and J 6 bases; bases outside gene matches: 5. Germline assignment: CDR1 SGHRS and CDR2 YFSETQ. The CDR3 has 14 amino acids. The CDR3 sequence: CASRGTSGVDTQYF. As DNA, the CDR3 is TGCGCCAGCAGGGGGACTAGCGGTGTTGATACGCAGTATTTT. The full variable domain, with the rest looked up from reference TRBV5-1 and TRBJ2-3, is KAGVTQTPRYLIKTRGQQVTLSCSPISGHRSVSWYQQTPGQGLQFLFEYFSETQRNKGNFPGRFSGRQFSNSRSEMNVSTLELGDSALYLCASRGTSGVDTQYFGPGTRLTVL.